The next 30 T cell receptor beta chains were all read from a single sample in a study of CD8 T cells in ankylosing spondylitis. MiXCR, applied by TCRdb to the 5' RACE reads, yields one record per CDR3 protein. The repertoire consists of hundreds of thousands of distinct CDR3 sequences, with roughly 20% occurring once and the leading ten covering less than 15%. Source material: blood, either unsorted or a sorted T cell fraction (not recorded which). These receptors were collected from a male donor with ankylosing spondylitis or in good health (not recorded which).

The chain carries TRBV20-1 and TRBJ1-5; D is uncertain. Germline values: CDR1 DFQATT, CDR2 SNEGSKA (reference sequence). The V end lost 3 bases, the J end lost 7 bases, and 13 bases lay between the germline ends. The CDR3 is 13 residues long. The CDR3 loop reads CSARLGGGQPQHF. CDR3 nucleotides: TGCAGTGCTAGGCTGGGAGGAGGACAGCCCCAGCATTTT.

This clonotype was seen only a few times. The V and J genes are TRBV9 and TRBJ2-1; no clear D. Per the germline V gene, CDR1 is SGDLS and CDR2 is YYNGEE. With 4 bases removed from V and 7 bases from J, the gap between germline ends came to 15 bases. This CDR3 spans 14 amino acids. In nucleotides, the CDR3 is TGTGCCAGCAGCCCCCCACTGAGACCTAATGAGCAGTTCTTC. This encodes CASSPPLRPNEQFF.

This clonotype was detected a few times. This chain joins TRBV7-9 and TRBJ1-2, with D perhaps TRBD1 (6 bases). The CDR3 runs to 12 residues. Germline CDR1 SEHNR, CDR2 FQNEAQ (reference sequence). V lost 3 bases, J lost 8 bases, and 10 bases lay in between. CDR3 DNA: TGTGCCAGCAGCTTGGACAGAATGGGCTACACCTTC. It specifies CASSLDRMGYTF. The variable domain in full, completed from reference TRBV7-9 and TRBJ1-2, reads DTGVSQNPRHKITKRGQNVTFRCDPISEHNRLYWYRQTLGQGPEFLTYFQNEAQLEKSRLLSDRFSAERPKGSFSTLEIQRTEQGDSAMYLCASSLDRMGYTFGSGTRLTVV.

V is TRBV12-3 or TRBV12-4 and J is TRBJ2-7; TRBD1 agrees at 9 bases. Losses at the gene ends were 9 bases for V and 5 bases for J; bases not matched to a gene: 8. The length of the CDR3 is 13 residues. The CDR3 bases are TGTGCCAGTTCCCGGGACAGGGACCACGAGCAGTACTTC. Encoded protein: CASSRDRDHEQYF.

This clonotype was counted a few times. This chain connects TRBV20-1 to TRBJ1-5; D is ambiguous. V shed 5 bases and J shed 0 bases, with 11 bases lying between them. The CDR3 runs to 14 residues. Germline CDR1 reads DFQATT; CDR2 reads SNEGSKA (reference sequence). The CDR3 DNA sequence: TGCAGTGCTCCTAACCTGAATAGCAATCAGCCCCAGCATTTT. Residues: CSAPNLNSNQPQHF.

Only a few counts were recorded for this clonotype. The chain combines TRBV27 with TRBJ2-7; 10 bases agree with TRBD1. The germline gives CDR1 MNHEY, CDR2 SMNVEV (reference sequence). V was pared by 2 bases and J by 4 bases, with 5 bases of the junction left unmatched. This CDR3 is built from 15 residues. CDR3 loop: CASSLGTGVWYEQYF. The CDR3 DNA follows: TGTGCCAGCAGTTTAGGGACAGGGGTATGGTACGAGCAGTACTTC.

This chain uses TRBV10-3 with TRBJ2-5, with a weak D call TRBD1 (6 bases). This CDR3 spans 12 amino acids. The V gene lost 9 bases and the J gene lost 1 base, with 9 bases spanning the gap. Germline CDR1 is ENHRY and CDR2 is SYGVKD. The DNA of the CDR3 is TGTGCCATTCTGACAGGCCAAGAGACCCAGTACTTC. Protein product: CAILTGQETQYF.

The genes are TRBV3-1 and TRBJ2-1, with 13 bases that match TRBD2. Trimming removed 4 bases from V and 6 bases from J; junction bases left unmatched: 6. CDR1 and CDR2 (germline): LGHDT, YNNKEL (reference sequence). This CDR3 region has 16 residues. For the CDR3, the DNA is TGTGCCAGCAGCCGGACCGGGACTAGCGGGGTCAATGAGCAGTTCTTC. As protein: CASSRTGTSGVNEQFF.

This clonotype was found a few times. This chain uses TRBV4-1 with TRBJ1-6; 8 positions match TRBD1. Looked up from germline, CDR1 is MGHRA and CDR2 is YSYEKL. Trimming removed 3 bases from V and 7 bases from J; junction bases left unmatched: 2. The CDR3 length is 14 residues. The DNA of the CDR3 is TGCGCCAGCAGCCAGGGACAGGCCAATTCACCCCTCCACTTT. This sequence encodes CASSQGQANSPLHF.

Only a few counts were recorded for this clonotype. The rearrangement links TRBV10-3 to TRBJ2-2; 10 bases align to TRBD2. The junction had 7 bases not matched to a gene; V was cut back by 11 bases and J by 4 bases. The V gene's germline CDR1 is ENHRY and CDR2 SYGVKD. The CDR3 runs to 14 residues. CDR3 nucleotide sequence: TGTGCCGTCCAGCGGGGGGGCCTCACCGGGGAGCTGTTTTTT. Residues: CAVQRGGLTGELFF.

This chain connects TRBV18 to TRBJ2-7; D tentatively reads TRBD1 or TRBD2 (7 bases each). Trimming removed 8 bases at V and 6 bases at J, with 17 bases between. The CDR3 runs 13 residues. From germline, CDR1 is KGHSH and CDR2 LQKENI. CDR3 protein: CASRYQGEGEQYF. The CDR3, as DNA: TGTGCCAGCCGCTACCAGGGGGAGGGCGAGCAGTACTTC.

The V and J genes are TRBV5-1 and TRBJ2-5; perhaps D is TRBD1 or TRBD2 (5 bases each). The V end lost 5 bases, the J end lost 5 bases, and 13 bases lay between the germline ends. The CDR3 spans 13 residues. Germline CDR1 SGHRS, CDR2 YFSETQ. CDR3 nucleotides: TGCGCCAGCAGGAACAGGTCGGGGGAGACCCAGTACTTC. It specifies CASRNRSGETQYF. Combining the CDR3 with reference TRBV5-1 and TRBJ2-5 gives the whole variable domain KAGVTQTPRYLIKTRGQQVTLSCSPISGHRSVSWYQQTPGQGLQFLFEYFSETQRNKGNFPGRFSGRQFSNSRSEMNVSTLELGDSALYLCASRNRSGETQYFGPGTRLLVL.

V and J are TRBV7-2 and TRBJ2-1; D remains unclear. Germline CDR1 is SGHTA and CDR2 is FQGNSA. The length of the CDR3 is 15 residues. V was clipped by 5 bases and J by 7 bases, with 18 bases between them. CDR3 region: CASSPKGYGVNEQFF. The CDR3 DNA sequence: TGTGCCAGCAGCCCAAAAGGGTATGGGGTTAATGAGCAGTTCTTC.

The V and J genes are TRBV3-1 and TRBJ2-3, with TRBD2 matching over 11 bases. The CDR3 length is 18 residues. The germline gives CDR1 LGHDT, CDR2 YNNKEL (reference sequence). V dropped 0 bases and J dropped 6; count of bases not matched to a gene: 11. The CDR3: CASSQEGLAGGVSDTQYF. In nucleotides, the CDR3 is TGTGCCAGCAGCCAAGAAGGCCTAGCGGGGGGAGTGTCGGATACGCAGTATTTT.

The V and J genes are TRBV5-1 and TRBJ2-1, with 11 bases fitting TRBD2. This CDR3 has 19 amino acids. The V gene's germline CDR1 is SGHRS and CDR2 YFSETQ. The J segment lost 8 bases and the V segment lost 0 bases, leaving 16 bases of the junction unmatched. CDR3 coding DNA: TGCGCCAGCAGCTTGGCCCCTAGCGGGGGGCTACCGGATTACGATGAGCAGTTCTTC. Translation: CASSLAPSGGLPDYDEQFF.

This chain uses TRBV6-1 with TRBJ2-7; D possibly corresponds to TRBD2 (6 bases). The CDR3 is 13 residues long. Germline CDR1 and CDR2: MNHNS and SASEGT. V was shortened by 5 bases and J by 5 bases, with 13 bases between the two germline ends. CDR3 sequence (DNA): TGTGCCAGCAGTCGCGGGGTCGGCGACGAGCAGTACTTC. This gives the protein CASSRGVGDEQYF.

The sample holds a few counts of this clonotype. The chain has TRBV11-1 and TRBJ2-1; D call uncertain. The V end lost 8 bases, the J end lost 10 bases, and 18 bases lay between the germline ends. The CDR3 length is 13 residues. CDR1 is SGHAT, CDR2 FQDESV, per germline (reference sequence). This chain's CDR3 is CASGYDLSKEQFF. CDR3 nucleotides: TGTGCCAGCGGGTACGATTTGAGTAAGGAGCAGTTCTTC.

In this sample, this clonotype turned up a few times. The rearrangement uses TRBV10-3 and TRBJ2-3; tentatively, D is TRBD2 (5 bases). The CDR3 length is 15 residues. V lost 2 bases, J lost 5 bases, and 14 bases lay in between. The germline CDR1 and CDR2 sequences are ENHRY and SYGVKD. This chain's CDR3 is CAISEDVAGVDTQYF. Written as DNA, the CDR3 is TGTGCCATCAGTGAGGATGTCGCCGGGGTAGATACGCAGTATTTT.

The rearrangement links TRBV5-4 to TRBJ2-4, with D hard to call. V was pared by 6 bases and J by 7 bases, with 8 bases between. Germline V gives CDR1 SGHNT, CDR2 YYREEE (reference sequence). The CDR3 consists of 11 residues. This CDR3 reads CASTSGNIQYF. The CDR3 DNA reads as TGTGCCAGCACCTCTGGGAACATTCAGTACTTC.

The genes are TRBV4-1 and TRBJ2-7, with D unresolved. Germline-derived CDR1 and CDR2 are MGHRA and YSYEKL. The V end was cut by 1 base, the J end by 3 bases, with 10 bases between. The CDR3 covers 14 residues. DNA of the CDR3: TGCGCCAGCAGCCAAGGGCCGACCGTCTACGAGCAGTACTTC. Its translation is CASSQGPTVYEQYF.

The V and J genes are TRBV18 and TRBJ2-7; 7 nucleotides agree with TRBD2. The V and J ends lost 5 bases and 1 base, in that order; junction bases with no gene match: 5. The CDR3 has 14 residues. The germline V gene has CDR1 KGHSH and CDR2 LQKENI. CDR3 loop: CASSGGVQSYEQYF. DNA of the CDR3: TGTGCCAGCTCAGGGGGGGTCCAATCCTACGAGCAGTACTTC.

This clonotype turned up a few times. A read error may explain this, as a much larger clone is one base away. CDR3 sequence reads: CSSSSNLGDTQYF. CDR3 coding DNA: TGTTCCAGCAGCTCAAATCTTGGAGATACGCAGTATTTT. The chain recombines TRBV9 with TRBJ2-3; D is ambiguous. The CDR3 has 13 amino acids. Germline V gene sequence: CDR1 SGDLS, CDR2 YYNGEE.

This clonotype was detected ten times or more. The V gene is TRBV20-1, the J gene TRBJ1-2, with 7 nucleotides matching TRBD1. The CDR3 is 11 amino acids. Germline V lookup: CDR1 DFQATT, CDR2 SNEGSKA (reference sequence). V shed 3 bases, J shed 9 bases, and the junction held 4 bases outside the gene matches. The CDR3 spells CSARETGSYTF. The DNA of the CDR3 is TGCAGTGCTAGGGAGACAGGGAGCTACACCTTC.

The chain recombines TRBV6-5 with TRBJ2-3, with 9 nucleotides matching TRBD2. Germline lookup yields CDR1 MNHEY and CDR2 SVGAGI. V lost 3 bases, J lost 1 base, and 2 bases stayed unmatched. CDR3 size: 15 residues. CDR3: CASSYIAGGTDTQYF. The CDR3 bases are TGTGCCAGCAGTTATATAGCGGGGGGCACAGATACGCAGTATTTT.

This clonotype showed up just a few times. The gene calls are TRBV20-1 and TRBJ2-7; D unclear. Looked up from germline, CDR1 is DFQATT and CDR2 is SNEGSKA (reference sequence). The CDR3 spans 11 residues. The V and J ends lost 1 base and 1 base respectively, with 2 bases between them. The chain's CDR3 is CSARVSYEQYF. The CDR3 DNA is TGCAGTGCTAGAGTGTCCTACGAGCAGTACTTC.

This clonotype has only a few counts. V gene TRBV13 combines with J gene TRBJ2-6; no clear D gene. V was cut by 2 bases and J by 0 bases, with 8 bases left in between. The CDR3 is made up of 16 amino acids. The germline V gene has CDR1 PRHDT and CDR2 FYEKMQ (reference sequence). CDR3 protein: CASSLNWVSGANVLTF. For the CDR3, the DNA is TGTGCCAGCAGCTTAAATTGGGTCTCTGGGGCCAACGTCCTGACTTTC. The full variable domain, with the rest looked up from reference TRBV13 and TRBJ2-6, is AAGVIQSPRHLIKEKRETATLKCYPIPRHDTVYWYQQGPGQDPQFLISFYEKMQSDKGSIPDRFSAQQFSDYHSELNMSSLELGDSALYFCASSLNWVSGANVLTFGAGSRLTVL.

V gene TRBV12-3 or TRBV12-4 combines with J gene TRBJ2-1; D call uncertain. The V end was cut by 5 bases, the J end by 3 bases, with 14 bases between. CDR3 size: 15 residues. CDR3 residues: CASSQDDNHYNEQFF. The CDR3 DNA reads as TGTGCCAGCAGTCAAGACGACAACCACTACAATGAGCAGTTCTTC.

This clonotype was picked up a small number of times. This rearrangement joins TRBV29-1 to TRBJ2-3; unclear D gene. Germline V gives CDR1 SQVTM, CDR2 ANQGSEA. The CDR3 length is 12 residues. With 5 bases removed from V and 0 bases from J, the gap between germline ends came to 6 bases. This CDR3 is CSVWQSTDTQYF. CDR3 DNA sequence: TGCAGCGTTTGGCAAAGCACAGATACGCAGTATTTT.

The CDR3 sequence is CASRAATEDYEQYF. CDR3 sequence (DNA): TGTGCCAGCAGGGCCGCGACAGAGGACTACGAGCAGTACTTC. V gene TRBV28 combines with J gene TRBJ2-7; possibly TRBD1 for D (5 bases). V lost 6 bases, J lost 3 bases, and 15 bases lay in between. CDR3 length equals 14 residues. Looked up from germline, CDR1 is MDHEN and CDR2 is SYDVKM.

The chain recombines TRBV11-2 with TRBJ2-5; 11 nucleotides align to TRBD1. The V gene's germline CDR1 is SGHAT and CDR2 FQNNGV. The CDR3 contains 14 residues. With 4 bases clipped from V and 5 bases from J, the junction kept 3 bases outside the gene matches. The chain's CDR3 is CASSWTGGRETQYF. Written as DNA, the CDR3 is TGTGCCAGCAGCTGGACAGGGGGCCGGGAGACCCAGTACTTC.